This TCR beta chain emerged from a study of T cell repertoires in cytomegalovirus infection. In the study overall: Selected CMV epitopes included recently identified HLA-C-restricted ones as well as well-studied HLA-B-restricted ones. TCR beta signatures that were public indicated CMV infection and matching HLA type. Study results and caveats: HLA-C-restricted CMV clonotypes gave the most frequent clonotype in two of eight donors. Using cumulative public TCR beta family frequency, the authors identified those who carried CMV together with the relevant HLA.

On this clonotype: The antigen remains unidentified.

TCRdb fed the reads into MiXCR, producing one record per CDR3 protein. The table shows 450,000 to 600,000 distinct CDR3 sequences, with roughly 34% occurring only once. Unmatched junction bases numbered 10, after V lost 2 bases and J lost 7 bases. The CDR3 length is 16 residues. CDR1 and CDR2 (germline): SGHVS, FNYEAQ. This TCR was recovered from a human donor in good health (CMV status not recorded). Some clones in this sample may be carry-over from other donors' samples. This chain connects TRBV7-6 to TRBJ2-1, with TRBD2 matching 8 bases. Sequenced material: cultured PBMCs, taken from culture after CMV antigen stimulation. CDR3 protein: CASSLPDSGMGNEQFF. The CDR3 nucleotides are TGTGCCAGCAGCTTACCTGATAGCGGGATGGGGAATGAGCAGTTCTTC.